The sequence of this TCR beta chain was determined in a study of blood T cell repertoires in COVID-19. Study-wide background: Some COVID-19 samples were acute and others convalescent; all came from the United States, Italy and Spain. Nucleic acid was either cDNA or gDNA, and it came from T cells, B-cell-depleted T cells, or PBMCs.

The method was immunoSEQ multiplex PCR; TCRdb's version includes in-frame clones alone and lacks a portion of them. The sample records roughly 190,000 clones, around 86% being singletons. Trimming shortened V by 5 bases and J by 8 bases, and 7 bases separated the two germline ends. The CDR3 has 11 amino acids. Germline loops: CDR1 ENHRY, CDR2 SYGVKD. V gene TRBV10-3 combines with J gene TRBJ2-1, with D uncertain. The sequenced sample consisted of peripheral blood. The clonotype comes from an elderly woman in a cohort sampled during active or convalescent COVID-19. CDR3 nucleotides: TGTGCCATCAGTTTAGCAGATGAGCAGTTCTTC. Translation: CAISLADEQFF.